The T cell receptor beta chain described here comes from a study of T cells after yellow fever vaccination. On the study more broadly: Fractions low in cell number were prepared with SMART-Seq v4 Ultra Low Input.

The V end lost 2 bases, the J end lost 1 base, and 9 bases lay between the germline ends. Germline V gives CDR1 SGHRS, CDR2 YFSETQ. The CDR3 has 15 residues. A note on this clonotype: Its antigen is undetermined.

Regarding the study as a whole: Boosting was followed by the reappearance of most primary-vaccination clones (under 97% CD4, about 90% CD8). On re-exposure, the response was weaker but peaked faster, at day 5 versus 15.

Conversion of TCR transcripts into cDNA relied on 5'RACE template switching, which added a universal primer site and UMIs. TCRdb reprocessed the 5' RACE reads via MiXCR and lists one record per CDR3 protein. The sample includes more than 300,000 distinct CDR3 sequences, around 4.5% seen only once; the top ten take around 19%. Sequenced material: PBMCs, taken 15 days after the yellow fever booster vaccination. This receptor was identified in a man between 18 and 35 years old who received the YFV17D yellow fever vaccine. The chain joins TRBV5-1 to TRBJ2-2; D tentatively fits TRBD1 or TRBD2 (5 bases each). The CDR3 region has the DNA TGCGCCAGCAGCTTCGGGACCAAGAACACCGGGGAGCTGTTTTTT. This encodes CASSFGTKNTGELFF. The variable domain in full, with the rest retrieved from reference TRBV5-1 and TRBJ2-2, is KAGVTQTPRYLIKTRGQQVTLSCSPISGHRSVSWYQQTPGQGLQFLFEYFSETQRNKGNFPGRFSGRQFSNSRSEMNVSTLELGDSALYLCASSFGTKNTGELFFGEGSRLTVL.